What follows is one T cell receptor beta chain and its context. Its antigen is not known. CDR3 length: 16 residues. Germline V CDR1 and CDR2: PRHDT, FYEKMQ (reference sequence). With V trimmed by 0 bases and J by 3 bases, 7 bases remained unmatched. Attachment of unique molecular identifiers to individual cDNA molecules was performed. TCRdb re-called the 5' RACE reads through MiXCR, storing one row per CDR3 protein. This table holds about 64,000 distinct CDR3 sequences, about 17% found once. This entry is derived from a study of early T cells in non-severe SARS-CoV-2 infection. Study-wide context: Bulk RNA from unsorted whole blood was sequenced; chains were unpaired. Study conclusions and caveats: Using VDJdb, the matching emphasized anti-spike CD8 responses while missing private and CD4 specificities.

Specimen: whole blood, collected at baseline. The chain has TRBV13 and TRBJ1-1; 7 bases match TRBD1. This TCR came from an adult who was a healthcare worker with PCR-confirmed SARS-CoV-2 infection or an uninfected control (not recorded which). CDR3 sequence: CASSLGRQGPHTEAFF. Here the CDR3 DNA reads TGTGCCAGCAGCTTAGGTCGACAGGGACCTCACACTGAAGCTTTCTTT.